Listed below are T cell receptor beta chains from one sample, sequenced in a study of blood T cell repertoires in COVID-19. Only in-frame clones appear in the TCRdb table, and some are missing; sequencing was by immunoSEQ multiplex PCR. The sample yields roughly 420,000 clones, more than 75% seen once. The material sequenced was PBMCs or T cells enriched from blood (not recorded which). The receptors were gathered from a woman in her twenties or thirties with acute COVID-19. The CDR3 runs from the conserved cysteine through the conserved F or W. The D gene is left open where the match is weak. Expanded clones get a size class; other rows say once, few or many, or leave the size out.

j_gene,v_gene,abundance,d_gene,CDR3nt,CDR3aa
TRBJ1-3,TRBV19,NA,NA,TGTGCCAGTAGTATAGACGAGGGTGGAAACACCATATATTTT,CASSIDEGGNTIYF
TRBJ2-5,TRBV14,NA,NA,TGTGCCAGCAGCCAAGATCCTGAGACCCAGTACTTC,CASSQDPETQYF
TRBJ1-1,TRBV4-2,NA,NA,TGTGCCAGCAGCCATTGGGCTTTGAACACTGAAGCTTTCTTT,CASSHWALNTEAFF
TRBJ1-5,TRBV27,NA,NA,TGTGCCACCGGGAGGTGTAAGCGAGTTGCGCCCCAGCATTTT,CATGRCKRVAPQHF
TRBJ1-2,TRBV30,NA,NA,TGTGCCTGGAGTGTAGGGGTTGATGGCTACACCTTC,CAWSVGVDGYTF
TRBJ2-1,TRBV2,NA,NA,TGTGCCAGCCTGAGCGGCTCTGGCTACAATGAGCAGTTCTTC,CASLSGSGYNEQFF
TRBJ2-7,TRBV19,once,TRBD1,TGTGCCAGTAGCCCAACCGGGGACAGGGGATCCTACGAGCAGTACTTC,CASSPTGDRGSYEQYF
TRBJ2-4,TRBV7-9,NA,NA,TGTGCCAGCAGCTTAGAGGGGCCCCTAGCCAAAAACATTCAGTACTTC,CASSLEGPLAKNIQYF
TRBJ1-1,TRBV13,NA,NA,TGTGCCAGCAGCCCTCTCTGGACAGCGACTGAAGCTTTCTTT,CASSPLWTATEAFF
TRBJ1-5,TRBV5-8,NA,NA,TGTGCCAGCAGGCGGGGGGAAGTTAATCAGCCCCAGCATTTT,CASRRGEVNQPQHF
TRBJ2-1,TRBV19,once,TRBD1,TGTGCCAGTAGTCCTATGCCGGGACAGGCGAATGAGCAGTTCTTC,CASSPMPGQANEQFF
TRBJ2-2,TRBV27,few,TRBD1,TGTGCCGCTCAGGGACAGGGGAAAAGCGGGGAGCTGTTTTTT,CAAQGQGKSGELFF
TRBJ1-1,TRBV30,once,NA,TGTGCCTGGAGTTTTCGTACTGAAGCTTTCTTT,CAWSFRTEAFF
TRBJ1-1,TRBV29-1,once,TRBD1,TGCAGCGTTGTGCAGGGGGCCCAGAACACTGAAGCTTTCTTT,CSVVQGAQNTEAFF
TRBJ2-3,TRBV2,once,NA,TGTGCCAGCAGTTTCTATCAGGTCGGCACAGATACGCAGTATTTT,CASSFYQVGTDTQYF
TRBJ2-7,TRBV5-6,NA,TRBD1,TGTGCCAGCAGCTTGGGCCCATTAACAGGGGTCCTCTACGAGCAGTACTTC,CASSLGPLTGVLYEQYF
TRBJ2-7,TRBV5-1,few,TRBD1,TGCGCCAGCAGCTTGGCCACCGGGACAGGGGACTACGAGCAGTACTTC,CASSLATGTGDYEQYF
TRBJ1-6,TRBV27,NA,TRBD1,TGTGCCAGCAGTCCGGACAGGGAGAATTCACCCCTCCACTTT,CASSPDRENSPLHF
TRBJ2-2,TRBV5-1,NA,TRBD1,TGCGCCAGCAGACAGACAGGGGACACCGGGGAGCTGTTTTTT,CASRQTGDTGELFF
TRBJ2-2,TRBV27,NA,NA,TGTGCCAGCACCGTAGATCTCTACACCGGGGAGCTGTTTTTT,CASTVDLYTGELFF
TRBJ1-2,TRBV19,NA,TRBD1,TGTGCCAGTAGTAGCCAGGGGGCTTGGTATGGCTACACCTTC,CASSSQGAWYGYTF
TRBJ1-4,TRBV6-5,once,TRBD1,TGTGCCAGCAGTCCAGGGGGTGTCGATGAAAAACTGTTTTTT,CASSPGGVDEKLFF
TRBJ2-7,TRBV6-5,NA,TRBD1,TGTGCCAGCAGGACAGGGAGCGAGCAGTACTTC,CASRTGSEQYF
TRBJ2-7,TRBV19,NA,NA,TGTGCCAGTAGTAAGAGACAGAGCTCCTACGAGCAGTACTTC,CASSKRQSSYEQYF
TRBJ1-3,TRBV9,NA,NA,TGTGCCAGCAGCCCCCGGTCGACAGCCTCTGGAAACACCATATATTTT,CASSPRSTASGNTIYF
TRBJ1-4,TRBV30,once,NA,TGTGCCTGGAGTATATTCGCCGAGGAAAAACTGTTTTTT,CAWSIFAEEKLFF
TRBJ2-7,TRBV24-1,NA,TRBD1,TGTGCCACCAGTGATTTGAGGACAGGGGGGTCCTACGAGCAGTACTTC,CATSDLRTGGSYEQYF
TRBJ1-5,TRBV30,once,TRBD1,TGTGCCTGGAGTGCGGGCAGGGGGAGCAATCAGCCCCAGCATTTT,CAWSAGRGSNQPQHF
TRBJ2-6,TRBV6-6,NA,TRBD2,TGTGCCAGCAGCGGGAGGAACGCTGGGGCCAACGTCCTGACTTTC,CASSGRNAGANVLTF
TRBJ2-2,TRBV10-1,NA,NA,TGCGCCAGCAGTGAACAGATCGGGGAGCTGTTTTTT,CASSEQIGELFF
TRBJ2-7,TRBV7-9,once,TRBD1,TGTGCCAGCAGCTTGTGGTTGGGACAGGGCTCCTACGAGCAGTACTTC,CASSLWLGQGSYEQYF
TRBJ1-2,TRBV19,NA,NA,TGTGCCAGTAGTATCTCTTCTAGGGGCGGCTATGGCTACACCTTC,CASSISSRGGYGYTF
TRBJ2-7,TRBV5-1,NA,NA,TGCGCCAGCAGCCCCGGACGTACGGGACTCTACGAGCAGTACTTC,CASSPGRTGLYEQYF
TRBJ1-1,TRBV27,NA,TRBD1,TGTGCCAGCAGTTTATCTATAACAGGGGGCGCTTCTCAAGCTTTCTTT,CASSLSITGGASQAFF
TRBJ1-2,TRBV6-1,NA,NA,TGTGCCAGCAGTGAAGACCGGGGGTGGGATGGCTACACCTTC,CASSEDRGWDGYTF
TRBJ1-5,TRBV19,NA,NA,TGTGCCAGTAGGGAGAGACCCTATAGCAATCAGCCCCAGCATTTT,CASRERPYSNQPQHF
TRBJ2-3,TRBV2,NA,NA,TGTGCCAGCAGTGATCTGGAGGGGCAAAGCACAGATACGCAGTATTTT,CASSDLEGQSTDTQYF
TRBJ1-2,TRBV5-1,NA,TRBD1,TGCGCCAGCAGCCCGGACAGGGGCGGCTACACCTTC,CASSPDRGGYTF
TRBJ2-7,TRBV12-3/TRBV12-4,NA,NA,TGTGCCAGCAGTTGGGGGCTAGCCTACGAGCAGTACTTC,CASSWGLAYEQYF
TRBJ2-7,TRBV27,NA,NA,TGTGCCAGCAGTCCAGACAGGTTTACCTACGAGCAGTACTTC,CASSPDRFTYEQYF
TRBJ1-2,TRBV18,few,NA,TGTGCCAGCTCACCAACCAACGGTAACTATGGCTACACCTTC,CASSPTNGNYGYTF
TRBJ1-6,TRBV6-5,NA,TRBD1,TGTGCCAGCAGTTGGACAGGGGCCTTCCGTAATTCACCCCTCCACTTT,CASSWTGAFRNSPLHF
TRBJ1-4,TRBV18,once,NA,TGTGCCAGCTCTCCCGGGATGTACGAAAAACTGTTTTTT,CASSPGMYEKLFF
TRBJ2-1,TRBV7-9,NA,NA,TGTGCCAGCAGCTCCGGGGGAGAGCAGTTCTTC,CASSSGGEQFF
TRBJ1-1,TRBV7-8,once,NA,TGTGCCAGCAGCTTAGGAGCCGGAGACACTGAAGCTTTCTTT,CASSLGAGDTEAFF
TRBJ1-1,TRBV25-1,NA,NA,TGTGCCAGCAGTTACTATGACAGACCCAACACTGAAGCTTTCTTT,CASSYYDRPNTEAFF
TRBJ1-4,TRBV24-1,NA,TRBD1,TGTGCCACCAGTGATCCGACAGGGGAAGATGAAAAACTGTTTTTT,CATSDPTGEDEKLFF
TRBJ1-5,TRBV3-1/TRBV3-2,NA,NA,TGTGCCAGCAGCCATGCTCCTTTACTACAATCCGATCAGCCCCAGCATTTT,CASSHAPLLQSDQPQHF
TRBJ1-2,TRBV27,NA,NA,TGTGCCAGCAGTTTAATCTGGAAGAGAACAGGGACGAACTATGGCTACACCTTC,CASSLIWKRTGTNYGYTF
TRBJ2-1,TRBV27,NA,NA,TGTGCCAGCAGTTTTCGCGGAGCGCCTGGCGGGCAGTTCTTC,CASSFRGAPGGQFF
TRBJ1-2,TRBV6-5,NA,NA,TGTGCCAGCAGTTACTCCCCGGGCTATGGCTACACCTTC,CASSYSPGYGYTF
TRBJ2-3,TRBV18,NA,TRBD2,TGTGCCAGCTCCTGGCTAGCGGATACAGATACGCAGTATTTT,CASSWLADTDTQYF
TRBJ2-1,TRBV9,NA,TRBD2,TGTGCCAGCAGCGTAGCCCCTAAGCGGGGGGGCTACAATGAGCAGTTCTTC,CASSVAPKRGGYNEQFF
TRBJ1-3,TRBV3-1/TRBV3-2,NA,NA,TGTGCCAGCAGCCAAGTGGGGCCGCGGGGAGGAAACACCATATATTTT,CASSQVGPRGGNTIYF
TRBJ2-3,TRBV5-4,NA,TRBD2,TGTGCCAGCAGCTCCGGGGGGGCCAGAGATACGCAGTATTTT,CASSSGGARDTQYF
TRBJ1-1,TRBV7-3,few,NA,TGTGCCAGCAGCTTGTTTGGGGGGTCGAACACTGAAGCTTTCTTT,CASSLFGGSNTEAFF
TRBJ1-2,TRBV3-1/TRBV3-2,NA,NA,TGTGCCAGCAGCCAAAGAAGACAGTTAGCTAACTATGGCTACACCTTC,CASSQRRQLANYGYTF
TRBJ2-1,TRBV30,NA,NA,TGTGCCTGGGTTCGGGGAATGAACTACAATGAGCAGTTCTTC,CAWVRGMNYNEQFF
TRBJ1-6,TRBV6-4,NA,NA,TGTGCCAGCAGTGACCCGGAACAGGAAAGACGGAATTCACCCCTCCACTTT,CASSDPEQERRNSPLHF
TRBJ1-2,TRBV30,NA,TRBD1,TGTGCCTGGAGAGATACAGGGGATACTGAGATATATGGCTACACCTTC,CAWRDTGDTEIYGYTF